The 2 T cell receptor beta chains below come from one sample, sequenced in a study of blood T cell repertoires in COVID-19. Repertoires were generated with immunoSEQ multiplex PCR, while TCRdb's copy carries only in-frame clones and drops some. The sample yields 230,000 or so clones, 88% seen once. Specimen: PBMCs or T cells enriched from blood (not recorded which). The origin of the receptors is a woman aged 25-40 years who had recovered from COVID-19.

This clone was seen only a few times. The chain combines TRBV9 with TRBJ1-2; D gene unclear. The V gene lost 3 bases and the J gene lost 7 bases, with 7 bases spanning the gap. The CDR3 length is 11 residues. The germline V gene has CDR1 SGDLS and CDR2 YYNGEE. The CDR3 is CASSALGGYTF. The CDR3 bases are TGTGCCAGCAGCGCTCTAGGTGGCTACACCTTC.

The chain recombines TRBV19 with TRBJ2-1, with D uncertain. The CDR3 contains 16 residues. Germline V gives CDR1 LNHDA, CDR2 SQIVND (reference sequence). With 4 bases removed from V and 0 bases from J, the gap between germline ends came to 13 bases. The CDR3 DNA reads TGTGCCAGTAGTACTGGTAGAACTAACTCCTACAATGAGCAGTTCTTC. Residues: CASSTGRTNSYNEQFF.